This record covers a single T cell receptor (beta chain). Its specificity is not known. Trimming shortened V by 1 base and J by 5 bases, and 12 bases separated the two germline ends. There are 15 residues in the CDR3. CDR1 PRHDT and CDR2 FYEKMQ come from the germline V gene (reference sequence). These data belong to a study of cytomegalovirus exposure and HLA in healthy donors. Primers included in the PCR were 60 Vbeta and 13 Jbeta primers. Assay: immunoSEQ multiplex PCR; the TCRdb copy retains only in-frame clones and omits some. Altogether approximately 160,000 clones are present, around four fifths being singletons, with the ten largest covering roughly 5%. Broader study findings: Several of the most significant clusters were apparently associated with common viral pathogens in a later analysis. Previously analyzed data showed that most TCR beta V segments were productive at a frequency of about 87% or about 30%.

This chain uses TRBV13 with TRBJ2-1; D gene unclear. This TCR came from a girl aged 10-17 years in good health and CMV-seropositive. Sequenced sample: PBMCs. The CDR3 loop is CASSLVRFSDNEQFF. The CDR3 bases are TGTGCCAGCAGCTTAGTTCGGTTTTCGGACAATGAGCAGTTCTTC.